One T cell receptor beta chain is described in this entry. Sorting gave populations that all exceeded 95% purity. This specimen comes from a study of beta chain features in type 1 diabetes. Study-wide background: All samples together contributed 85 million to 120 million sorted cells for examination.

The V and J ends lost 2 bases and 3 bases respectively, with 11 bases between them. This CDR3 is 15 amino acids long. Per the germline V gene, CDR1 is MGHDK and CDR2 is SYGVNS. What was sequenced were expressed TCRB transcripts, since all of the isolated RNA had been reverse transcribed. Profiling relied on immunoSEQ multiplex PCR, and the TCRdb table lists in-frame clones only, not all of them. This table holds 330,000 or so clones, about 20% found once. This clonotype was obtained from a woman aged 18 to 35 in good health. V and J are TRBV25-1 and TRBJ2-1; weak D call: TRBD2 (5 bases). Sequenced input: naive CD4+ T cells from blood. CDR3 sequence (DNA): TGTGCCAGCAGTGAAGAGGCGGGTGGCTACAATGAGCAGTTCTTC. Translated: CASSEEAGGYNEQFF. The whole variable domain, remainder taken from reference TRBV25-1 and TRBJ2-1, is EADIYQTPRYLVIGTGKKITLECSQTMGHDKMYWYQQDPGMELHLIHYSYGVNSTEKGDLSSESTVSRIRTEHFPLTLESARPSHTSQYLCASSEEAGGYNEQFFGPGTRLTVL.